A selection of T cell receptor beta chains follows, all from one sample in a study of Graves' ophthalmopathy and Graves' hyperthyroidism. TCRdb re-called the multiplex PCR reads through MiXCR, storing one row per CDR3 protein. The repertoire includes hundreds of thousands of distinct CDR3 sequences, about two fifths of them detected once, and 3% to 4% sits in the top ten. The sequencing sample was made of peripheral blood. Receptors originate from an adult man with Graves' ophthalmopathy. The CDR3 runs from the conserved cysteine through the conserved F or W. A D gene is named only where the DNA matches it firmly. Clone size is given for some rows only: seen once, a few or many times, or a class if the clone is expanded.

TRBV5-1,.,TRBJ2-2,few,CATTSGEEGGELFF,TGCGCCACCACATCAGGGGAAGAAGGCGGGGAGCTGTTTTTT
TRBV7-9,TRBD1,TRBJ1-3,many,CASSLTGQAGNTIYF,TGTGCCAGCAGCTTGACAGGGCAAGCTGGAAACACCATATATTTT
TRBV20-1,TRBD2,TRBJ2-5,many,CSARDREGRWAQETQYF,TGCAGTGCTAGAGATCGGGAGGGACGGTGGGCCCAAGAGACCCAGTACTTC
TRBV3-1,.,TRBJ1-6,many,CASSQGVNSPLHF,TGTGCCAGCAGCCAGGGTGTTAATTCACCCCTCCACTTT
TRBV4-1,TRBD1,TRBJ1-6,.,CASSLDRVRSPLHF,TGCGCCAGCAGCCTAGACAGGGTCCGTTCACCCCTCCACTTT
TRBV29-1,TRBD1,TRBJ1-2,.,CSSLLHQGEGYTF,TGCAGCAGTTTATTGCACCAGGGGGAGGGCTACACCTTC
TRBV15,.,TRBJ2-5,many,CATSQGYETQYF,TGTGCCACCAGCCAGGGGTATGAGACCCAGTACTTC
TRBV7-8,.,TRBJ1-6,.,CASSSGVPGAVNSPLHF,TGTGCCAGCAGCTCAGGGGTGCCTGGGGCAGTAAATTCACCCCTCCACTTT
TRBV7-2,TRBD1,TRBJ2-5,many,CASSRDRAQETQYF,TGTGCCAGCAGCCGGGACAGGGCCCAAGAGACCCAGTACTTC
TRBV29-1,.,TRBJ1-4,.,CSVETPFF,TGCAGCGTTGAAACACCGTTTTTT
TRBV7-6,.,TRBJ2-7,.,CAWKGYYEQYF,TGTGCCTGGAAGGGGTATTACGAGCAGTACTTC
TRBV10-2,.,TRBJ1-3,.,CASSEGGQETIYF,TGCGCCAGCAGTGAGGGGGGCCAAGAGACCATATATTTT
TRBV29-1,.,TRBJ1-1,.,CSVKGGYTEAFF,TGCAGCGTTAAGGGGGGGTACACTGAAGCTTTCTTT
TRBV7-2,.,TRBJ1-1,many,CASSLAGRAGAFF,TGTGCCAGCAGCTTAGCGGGGCGGGCGGGCGCTTTCTTT
TRBV27,.,TRBJ2-7,few,CASRSAYEQYF,TGTGCCAGCAGGTCTGCCTACGAGCAGTACTTC
TRBV4-1,.,TRBJ2-7,.,CASSHYGGTSYEQYF,TGTGCCAGCAGCCACTACGGGGGCACTTCCTACGAGCAGTACTTC
TRBV6-2/TRBV6-3,TRBD1,TRBJ2-7,few,CASSYPDRLYEQYF,TGTGCCAGCAGTTACCCGGACAGGCTATACGAGCAGTACTTC
TRBV9,TRBD2,TRBJ2-7,many,CASSGVRSGGSYEQYF,TGTGCCAGCAGCGGAGTGAGGAGCGGGGGTTCCTACGAGCAGTACTTC
TRBV3-1,.,TRBJ2-7,few,CASSQGPGKEQYF,TGTGCCAGCAGCCAAGGTCCTGGGAAGGAGCAGTACTTC
TRBV7-9,.,TRBJ1-4,.,CASSAMAGGDEKLFF,TGTGCCAGCAGCGCGATGGCGGGGGGAGATGAAAAACTGTTTTTT
TRBV9,.,TRBJ2-2,many,CASRQYDTGELFF,TGTGCCAGCAGGCAGTATGACACCGGGGAGCTGTTTTTT
TRBV5-1,.,TRBJ1-1,.,CASSFETGNTEAFF,TGCGCCAGCAGCTTCGAGACGGGGAACACTGAAGCTTTCTTT
TRBV30,.,TRBJ2-7,.,CAWEGVRTYEQYF,TGTGCCTGGGAGGGGGTGAGGACCTACGAGCAGTACTTC
TRBV30,TRBD1,TRBJ2-7,.,CAWSAILGQGEYEQYF,TGTGCCTGGAGTGCAATCCTAGGACAGGGGGAGTACGAGCAGTACTTC
TRBV27,TRBD2,TRBJ2-7,few,CASSPLAGVGNEQYF,TGTGCCAGCAGTCCACTAGCGGGAGTAGGAAACGAGCAGTACTTC
TRBV9,.,TRBJ1-2,few,CASSLSPAGGGYTF,TGTGCCAGCAGTTTGAGTCCCGCAGGAGGCGGCTACACCTTC
TRBV7-9,.,TRBJ2-7,many,CASAGLTTYEQYF,TGTGCCAGCGCTGGACTCACGACCTACGAGCAGTACTTC
TRBV15,.,TRBJ1-5,many,CATSRNLGGNGNQPQHF,TGTGCCACCAGCAGAAACCTAGGGGGGAATGGGAATCAGCCCCAGCATTTT